The 19 T cell receptor beta chains below all came from one sample that was sequenced in a study of cytomegalovirus exposure and HLA in healthy donors. This PCR relied on a set of 60 Vbeta primers and 13 Jbeta primers. Sequencing was performed with immunoSEQ multiplex PCR; in TCRdb, only in-frame clones are kept and a portion is missing. The sample holds fewer than 350,000 clones, roughly 90% seen once. Sequenced input: PBMCs. The receptors originated from a woman between 18 and 29 years old in good health and CMV-seronegative.

As concerns this clone: The sample contains more than one DNA sequence encoding this CDR3. The chain links TRBV5-1 to TRBJ2-7; D is unclear. Per the germline V gene, CDR1 is SGHRS and CDR2 is YFSETQ. Trimming took 0 bases from V and 3 from J, leaving 7 bases between them. This CDR3 has 13 amino acids. In nucleotides, the CDR3 is TGCGCCAGCAGCTTGGGCACAGACTACGAGCAGTACTTC. It encodes CASSLGTDYEQYF.

The V and J genes are TRBV15 and TRBJ1-1; D is perhaps TRBD1 (5 bases). CDR1 LNHNV and CDR2 YYDKDF come from the germline V gene (reference sequence). The CDR3 consists of 16 residues. With 3 bases removed from V and 1 base from J, the gap between germline ends came to 15 bases. CDR3 region: CATSSTRAARNTEAFF. In DNA, the CDR3 is TGTGCCACCAGCAGTACCAGGGCGGCTAGGAACACTGAAGCTTTCTTT. Variable domain in full (rest from reference TRBV15 and TRBJ1-1): DAMVIQNPRYQVTQFGKPVTLSCSQTLNHNVMYWYQQKSSQAPKLLFHYYDKDFNNEADTPDNFQSRRPNTSFCFLDIRSPGLGDTAMYLCATSSTRAARNTEAFFGQGTRLTVV.

The gene calls are TRBV2 and TRBJ1-4; TRBD1 is a possible D gene (5 bases). Trimming cost V 11 bases and J 4 bases, with 20 bases left between them. CDR3 length: 15 residues. The germline gives CDR1 SNHLY, CDR2 FYNNEI. CDR3: CASEAWGLNNEKLFF. CDR3 DNA: TGTGCCTCCGAGGCCTGGGGCCTTAATAATGAAAAACTGTTTTTT.

V gene TRBV10-3 combines with J gene TRBJ2-7, with 9 bases that match TRBD1. CDR1 and CDR2 (germline): ENHRY, SYGVKD. The CDR3 is made up of 14 amino acids. The V gene end was trimmed by 4 bases and the J gene end by 3 bases; junction bases not matched to a gene: 4. CDR3 loop: CAISGTGGIYEQYF. The CDR3 DNA is TGTGCCATCAGTGGTACAGGGGGCATCTACGAGCAGTACTTC.

The sample holds one count of this clone. Different DNA sequences within this sample yield the same CDR3. The chain employs TRBV10-1 and TRBJ1-2; TRBD1 might be the D (6 bases). The CDR3 extends over 13 amino acids. Trimming left V 4 bases short and J 2 bases short, with 8 bases between. From germline, CDR1 is WNHNN and CDR2 SYGVQD (reference sequence). CDR3 DNA: TGCGCCAGCAGTGCGGACAGAAACTATGGCTACACCTTC. Translation gives CASSADRNYGYTF.

This chain uses TRBV7-6 with TRBJ1-4; D gene unclear. Per the germline V gene, CDR1 is SGHVS and CDR2 is FNYEAQ. This CDR3 contains 14 residues. Trimming removed 1 base from V and 8 bases from J, with 11 bases in between. The chain's CDR3 is CASSLGRAGEKLFF. In DNA, the CDR3 is TGTGCCAGCAGCTTAGGGCGGGCGGGCGAAAAACTGTTTTTT.

This chain links TRBV7-8 with TRBJ2-1, with 8 bases aligning to TRBD2. The V gene's germline CDR1 is SGHVS and CDR2 FQNEAQ. V lost 9 bases and J lost 9; bases outside the gene matches: 4. This CDR3 region has 11 residues. CDR3 amino acids: CASAGGREQFF. The CDR3 region has the DNA TGTGCCAGTGCGGGGGGCCGTGAGCAGTTCTTC.

This rearrangement joins TRBV10-3 to TRBJ1-2, with 9 positions matching TRBD1. Germline V gene lookup returns CDR1 ENHRY and CDR2 SYGVKD. This CDR3 has 15 residues. J gave up 4 bases and V 4 bases, and 7 bases lay outside the gene matches. CDR3 nucleotides: TGTGCCATCAGTGCGGGACAGGGTGGGAGCTATGGCTACACCTTC. This translates into CAISAGQGGSYGYTF.

The rearrangement links TRBV20-1 to TRBJ1-3; no clear D. Germline V gene data show CDR1 as DFQATT and CDR2 as SNEGSKA (reference sequence). Between the trimmed V and J ends, which lost 5 bases and 0 bases, there was a span of 2 bases. The CDR3 runs 11 residues. This chain's CDR3 is CSAHSGNTIYF. As DNA, the CDR3 is TGCAGTGCTCACTCTGGAAACACCATATATTTT.

The genes are TRBV5-6 and TRBJ2-3; D is perhaps TRBD1 (5 bases). CDR1 and CDR2 (germline): SGHDT, YYEEEE. The CDR3 consists of 15 residues. Deletions cut 0 bases from V and 2 bases from J, with 10 bases between. This CDR3 is CASSLGQHSTDTQYF. In nucleotides, the CDR3 is TGTGCCAGCAGCTTGGGACAGCATTCCACAGATACGCAGTATTTT.

This clone was detected once. The V and J genes are TRBV9 and TRBJ1-1, with 9 bases fitting TRBD1. The germline V gene encodes CDR1 SGDLS and CDR2 YYNGEE. Trimming at V came to 3 bases and at J to 5 bases, leaving 8 bases not matched to a gene. The length of the CDR3 is 15 residues. CDR3 coding DNA: TGTGCCAGCAGCGCACCGGGACAGGGCGTTACTGAAGCTTTCTTT. Translating it yields CASSAPGQGVTEAFF. Variable domain in full (rest from reference TRBV9 and TRBJ1-1): DSGVTQTPKHLITATGQRVTLRCSPRSGDLSVYWYQQSLDQGLQFLIQYYNGEERAKGNILERFSAQQFPDLHSELNLSSLELGDSALYFCASSAPGQGVTEAFFGQGTRLTVV.

The V and J genes are TRBV7-7 and TRBJ2-1; 13 bases match TRBD2. Looked up from germline, CDR1 is SSHAT and CDR2 is FNYEAQ (reference sequence). Trimming took 4 bases from V and 6 from J; bases not matched to a gene: 3. The CDR3 spans 15 residues. The CDR3 region has the DNA TGTGCCAGCAGCTCAACTAGCGGGGGGGTCAATGAGCAGTTCTTC. This encodes CASSSTSGGVNEQFF.

J is TRBJ1-4 and V is TRBV19; 7 positions match TRBD1. Trimming removed 6 bases from V and 5 bases from J; junction bases left unmatched: 3. The germline CDR1 and CDR2 sequences are LNHDA and SQIVND (reference sequence). The CDR3 is 13 residues long. The CDR3 DNA sequence: TGTGCCAGTAGGGGACAGAGGAATGAAAAACTGTTTTTT. Amino acid sequence: CASRGQRNEKLFF.

This chain connects TRBV5-1 to TRBJ2-7; 9 bases map to TRBD1. The CDR3 consists of 16 residues. The junction had 10 bases not matched to a gene; V was cut back by 0 bases and J by 6 bases. Per the germline V gene, CDR1 is SGHRS and CDR2 is YFSETQ. The CDR3 loop reads CASSLEGGQGAGEQYF. The CDR3, as DNA: TGCGCCAGCAGCTTGGAGGGGGGACAGGGTGCTGGCGAGCAGTACTTC.

Here the CDR3 reads CASSLEGQGGYGYTF. CDR3 nucleotides: TGTGCCAGCAGCTTAGAAGGACAGGGAGGCTATGGCTACACCTTC. The chain has TRBV11-3 and TRBJ1-2, with 8 bases fitting TRBD1. Trimming cost V 0 bases and J 4 bases; bases outside gene matches: 4. This CDR3 spans 15 amino acids. Germline V gene data show CDR1 as SGHNT and CDR2 as YENEEA.

V usage is TRBV5-6 and J usage is TRBJ2-7, with 9 bases fitting TRBD2. The CDR3 covers 16 residues. Germline V lookup: CDR1 SGHDT, CDR2 YYEEEE. V was clipped by 2 bases and J by 1 base; unmatched bases: 7. The CDR3 reads CASSFWRGGLSYEQYF. For the CDR3, the DNA is TGTGCCAGCAGCTTCTGGCGGGGGGGCCTTTCCTACGAGCAGTACTTC. Looking up the rest from reference TRBV5-6 and TRBJ2-7 gives the full variable domain: DAGVTQSPTHLIKTRGQQVTLRCSPKSGHDTVSWYQQALGQGPQFIFQYYEEEERQRGNFPDRFSGHQFPNYSSELNVNALLLGDSALYLCASSFWRGGLSYEQYFGPGTRLTVT.

V gene TRBV2 combines with J gene TRBJ2-2; D perhaps matches TRBD1 (6 bases). Germline V lookup: CDR1 SNHLY, CDR2 FYNNEI. This CDR3 is built from 15 residues. V was clipped by 4 bases and J by 0 bases, with 9 bases between them. The CDR3 coding sequence is TGTGCCAGCAGTGGAGGGGGACCGAACACCGGGGAGCTGTTTTTT. This gives the protein CASSGGGPNTGELFF. Filled out from reference TRBV2 and TRBJ2-2, the complete variable domain reads EPEVTQTPSHQVTQMGQEVILRCVPISNHLYFYWYRQILGQKVEFLVSFYNNEISEKSEIFDDQFSVERPDGSNFTLKIRSTKLEDSAMYFCASSGGGPNTGELFFGEGSRLTVL.

CDR3 in DNA: TGTGCCAGCTCACCTGCCAGGGGGGCTGAAGCTTTCTTT. Protein sequence: CASSPARGAEAFF. This chain connects TRBV18 to TRBJ1-1; 7 bases line up with TRBD1. The CDR3 totals 13 residues. The ends lost 3 bases at V and 6 bases at J; junction bases unmatched: 4. Germline CDR1 is KGHSH and CDR2 is LQKENI. The whole variable domain, remainder taken from reference TRBV18 and TRBJ1-1, is NAGVMQNPRHLVRRRGQEARLRCSPMKGHSHVYWYRQLPEEGLKFMVYLQKENIIDESGMPKERFSAEFPKEGPSILRIQQVVRGDSAAYFCASSPARGAEAFFGQGTRLTVV.

This chain connects TRBV28 to TRBJ2-3, with D tentatively TRBD2 (6 bases). Germline lookup yields CDR1 MDHEN and CDR2 SYDVKM. V lost 7 bases to trimming and J lost 5 bases, with 16 bases between them. The CDR3 has 14 amino acids. The chain's CDR3 is CASIIGGAGDTQYF. CDR3 nucleotide sequence: TGTGCCAGCATCATCGGCGGGGCCGGAGATACGCAGTATTTT.